What follows are 22 T cell receptor beta chains derived from one specimen sequenced in a study of blood T cell repertoires in COVID-19. The method was immunoSEQ multiplex PCR; TCRdb's version includes in-frame clones alone and lacks a portion of them. The sample includes about 190,000 clones, approximately 84% seen only once; the top ten take around 5.5%. The sequencing sample was made of peripheral blood. Source of these receptors: a woman in her 70s with active or convalescent COVID-19.

The rearrangement uses TRBV6-5 and TRBJ2-7; a weak D match, TRBD1 (5 bases). Germline loops: CDR1 MNHEY, CDR2 SVGAGI. The length of the CDR3 is 13 residues. V was cut by 7 bases and J by 6 bases, with 16 bases left in between. The CDR3 region has the DNA TGTGCCAGCAACTTCCAGGGTTCGAGCGAGCAGTACTTC. Residues: CASNFQGSSEQYF.

This chain uses TRBV7-2 with TRBJ2-3; D perhaps matches TRBD2 (6 bases). The CDR3 covers 15 residues. Per the germline V gene, CDR1 is SGHTA and CDR2 is FQGNSA. Deletions cut 1 base from V and 3 bases from J, with 11 bases between. The CDR3 DNA is TGTGCCAGCAGCTTAGGCGGCGGACTAACAGATACGCAGTATTTT. Residues: CASSLGGGLTDTQYF.

In its sample, this clone was seen once. The rearrangement joins TRBV11-2 to TRBJ2-7; 8 nucleotides match TRBD1. V was pared by 5 bases and J by 5 bases, with 11 bases of the junction left unmatched. The CDR3 extends over 15 amino acids. Germline V lookup: CDR1 SGHAT, CDR2 FQNNGV. The CDR3 bases are TGTGCCAGCAGCGCGGACAGGGAGCGTAGAAACGAGCAGTACTTC. Translation: CASSADRERRNEQYF.

In its sample, this clone was seen once. The chain is built from TRBV27 and TRBJ2-2, with 9 bases lining up with TRBD1. Germline V gives CDR1 MNHEY, CDR2 SMNVEV (reference sequence). The V and J ends lost 4 bases and 7 bases, in that order; junction bases with no gene match: 7. CDR3 length: 15 residues. CDR3 loop: CASSSRTGVGGELFF. CDR3 DNA: TGTGCCAGCAGTTCCCGGACAGGGGTAGGCGGGGAGCTGTTTTTT.

A few counts support this clone. The V call is TRBV28, the J call TRBJ2-7, with 10 bases lining up with TRBD2. This CDR3 comprises 15 residues. Germline assignment: CDR1 MDHEN and CDR2 SYDVKM. With V trimmed by 2 bases and J by 3 bases, 4 bases remained unmatched. CDR3 DNA sequence: TGTGCCAGCAGTTTAGGGAGGACTAGCGGCTACGAGCAGTACTTC. Translated, it gives CASSLGRTSGYEQYF. The complete variable domain, with remaining parts taken from reference TRBV28 and TRBJ2-7, reads DVKVTQSSRYLVKRTGEKVFLECVQDMDHENMFWYRQDPGLGLRLIYFSYDVKMKEKGDIPEGYSVSREKKERFSLILESASTNQTSMYLCASSLGRTSGYEQYFGPGTRLTVT.

This chain uses TRBV28 with TRBJ2-5, with 7 bases matching TRBD1. Germline CDR1 is MDHEN and CDR2 is SYDVKM. The CDR3 sequence is 19 residues long. With 4 bases clipped from V and 5 bases from J, the junction kept 22 bases outside the gene matches. In nucleotides, the CDR3 is TGTGCCAGCAGTTCCCATCGTTGGTTGTCCGACAGGGTGAGGGAGACCCAGTACTTC. Protein product: CASSSHRWLSDRVRETQYF.

The rearrangement links TRBV5-4 to TRBJ2-2; D is unresolved. Germline CDR1 reads SGHNT; CDR2 reads YYREEE (reference sequence). The CDR3 loop spans 11 amino acids. The V and J ends lost 1 base and 7 bases respectively, with 2 bases between them. The CDR3 DNA reads TGTGCCAGCAGCTTGCTCGGGGAGCTGTTTTTT. As protein: CASSLLGELFF. The full variable domain, completed using reference TRBV5-4 and TRBJ2-2, is ETGVTQSPTHLIKTRGQQVTLRCSSQSGHNTVSWYQQALGQGPQFIFQYYREEENGRGNFPPRFSGLQFPNYSSELNVNALELDDSALYLCASSLLGELFFGEGSRLTVL.

V is TRBV9 and J is TRBJ2-1; D ambiguous. CDR1 is SGDLS, CDR2 YYNGEE, per germline. The CDR3 runs 15 residues. Trimming left V 0 bases short and J 0 bases short, with 7 bases between. The CDR3: CASSVGPSSYNEQFF. For the CDR3, the DNA is TGTGCCAGCAGCGTAGGTCCTAGCTCCTACAATGAGCAGTTCTTC.

The CDR3 is CASSPGQINEKLFF. Written as DNA, the CDR3 is TGCGCCAGCAGCCCGGGACAAATTAATGAAAAACTGTTTTTT. The genes are TRBV5-1 and TRBJ1-4; D is perhaps TRBD1 (6 bases). V gave up 4 bases and J gave up 4 bases, with 11 bases separating them. The germline CDR1 and CDR2 sequences are SGHRS and YFSETQ. This CDR3 region has 14 residues.

The CDR3 spells CSVRGQPNSPLHF. CDR3 DNA sequence: TGCAGCGTTAGGGGGCAACCTAATTCACCCCTCCACTTT. The rearrangement uses TRBV29-1 and TRBJ1-6; 7 nucleotides align to TRBD1. The germline gives CDR1 SQVTM, CDR2 ANQGSEA. The CDR3 has 13 residues. V lost 5 bases, J lost 6 bases, and 4 bases stayed unmatched.

This clone occurred once. J is TRBJ1-1 and V is TRBV6-5, with 12 bases that match TRBD1. This CDR3 contains 14 residues. Germline CDR1 reads MNHEY; CDR2 reads SVGAGI. Trimming at V came to 10 bases and at J to 7 bases, leaving 10 bases not matched to a gene. The CDR3 loop is CATNRDRGQGEAFF. CDR3 nucleotides: TGTGCCACGAACCGGGACAGGGGGCAGGGTGAAGCTTTCTTT.

DNA of the CDR3: TGTGCCAGCAGTTACCCTAGGGACAGGTCAGTGTATCCTACCTACGAGCAGTACTTC. Amino acid sequence: CASSYPRDRSVYPTYEQYF. The rearrangement joins TRBV6-2 or TRBV6-3 to TRBJ2-7; TRBD1 aligns across 8 bases. Germline lookup yields CDR1 MNHEY and CDR2 SVGEGT. This CDR3 spans 19 amino acids. The J segment lost 2 bases and the V segment lost 2 bases, leaving 17 bases of the junction unmatched.

The chain links TRBV5-4 to TRBJ2-5, with 7 positions matching TRBD2. The CDR3 length is 14 residues. Trimming cost V 4 bases and J 5 bases; bases outside gene matches: 8. Per germline, CDR1 SGHNT and CDR2 YYREEE (reference sequence). Written as DNA, the CDR3 is TGTGCCAGCAGCCCCTTGAGCGGGATGGAGACCCAGTACTTC. Amino acids: CASSPLSGMETQYF.

The V call is TRBV10-3, the J call TRBJ1-6; maybe TRBD1 (5 bases). V lost 0 bases and J lost 9, with 6 bases in between. There are 13 residues in the CDR3. Germline V CDR1 and CDR2: ENHRY, SYGVKD. The CDR3 DNA is TGTGCCATCAGTGAGTCGACAGCTTCACCCCTCCACTTT. This codes for CAISESTASPLHF.

V gene TRBV5-1 combines with J gene TRBJ1-1; a possible D gene is TRBD1 (5 bases). Germline CDR1 and CDR2: SGHRS and YFSETQ. Trimming took off 2 bases at V and 0 bases at J, with 8 bases between the two ends. CDR3 length equals 14 residues. CDR3 sequence (DNA): TGCGCCAGCAGCTTCCTAGGGGTGAACACTGAAGCTTTCTTT. It translates to CASSFLGVNTEAFF.

The chain employs TRBV6-6 and TRBJ1-5, with D perhaps TRBD1 (6 bases). This CDR3 has 13 amino acids. Germline CDR1 reads MNHNY; CDR2 reads SVGAGI (reference sequence). V gave up 4 bases and J gave up 2 bases, with 6 bases separating them. The CDR3 here is CASSWTGNQPQHF. In nucleotides, the CDR3 is TGTGCCAGCAGTTGGACAGGCAATCAGCCCCAGCATTTT.

The table lists this clone with a count of one. This chain connects TRBV2 to TRBJ2-1; no definite D call. Trimming shortened V by 6 bases and J by 10 bases, and 22 bases separated the two germline ends. The germline V gene encodes CDR1 SNHLY and CDR2 FYNNEI. This CDR3 has 15 amino acids. This CDR3 is CASSAKNGYNKEQFF. The DNA for the CDR3 is TGTGCCAGCAGCGCAAAAAACGGTTATAATAAGGAGCAGTTCTTC.

This chain uses TRBV7-3 with TRBJ1-5; TRBD1 matches 10 bases. The germline V gene encodes CDR1 SGHTA and CDR2 FQGTGA. The CDR3 runs to 16 residues. V trimming: 5 bases; J trimming: 2 bases; junction bases outside the gene matches: 6. Here the CDR3 reads CASSRDRGNGNQPQHF. CDR3 sequence (DNA): TGTGCCAGCAGCAGGGACAGGGGTAATGGCAATCAGCCCCAGCATTTT.

V gene TRBV3-1 (or the pseudogene TRBV3-2) combines with J gene TRBJ2-7; 13 bases fit TRBD2. Losses at the gene ends were 6 bases for V and 5 bases for J; bases not matched to a gene: 7. The CDR3 runs to 15 residues. Per the germline V gene, CDR1 is LGHDT and CDR2 is YNNKEL (reference sequence). The CDR3 DNA reads as TGTGCCAGCAGAAGGGGACTAGCGGGATTCAACGAGCAGTACTTC. Its translation is CASRRGLAGFNEQYF.

Notes on this clone: The identical CDR3 is also encoded by other nucleotide sequences in the sample. The chain couples TRBV7-2 to TRBJ2-5, with TRBD1 matching over 7 bases. Trimming removed 0 bases from V and 5 bases from J; junction bases left unmatched: 3. Germline V gene sequence: CDR1 SGHTA, CDR2 FQGNSA. The CDR3 runs to 14 residues. The CDR3 bases are TGTGCCAGCAGCTTAGCACGGGGACAGGAGACCCAGTACTTC. This sequence encodes CASSLARGQETQYF.

This rearrangement joins TRBV10-3 to TRBJ2-7; 14 nucleotides agree with TRBD2. The V gene end was trimmed by 2 bases and the J gene end by 6 bases; junction bases not matched to a gene: 9. CDR3 length: 17 residues. The V gene's germline CDR1 is ENHRY and CDR2 SYGVKD. CDR3 loop: CAISEPGGLAGEGEQYF. In DNA, the CDR3 is TGTGCCATCAGTGAGCCAGGGGGACTAGCGGGAGAAGGCGAGCAGTACTTC.

The V and J genes are TRBV28 and TRBJ2-7; tentative D call: TRBD1 (6 bases). The CDR3 has 16 amino acids. CDR1 and CDR2 from the germline V gene are MDHEN and SYDVKM. Deletions cut 3 bases from V and 0 bases from J, with 15 bases between. The CDR3 region has the DNA TGTGCCAGCAGTTTCGTCAAACGGGACACCTCCTACGAGCAGTACTTC. This codes for CASSFVKRDTSYEQYF.